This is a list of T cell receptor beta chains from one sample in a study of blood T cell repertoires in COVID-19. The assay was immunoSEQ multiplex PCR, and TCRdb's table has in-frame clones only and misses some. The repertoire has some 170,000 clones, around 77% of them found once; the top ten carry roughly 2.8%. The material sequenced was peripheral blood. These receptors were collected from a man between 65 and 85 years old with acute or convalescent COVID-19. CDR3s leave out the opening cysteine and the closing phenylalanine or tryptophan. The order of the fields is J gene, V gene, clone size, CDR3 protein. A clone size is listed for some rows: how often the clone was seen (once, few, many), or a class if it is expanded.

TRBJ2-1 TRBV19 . ASSIGLAGERQF
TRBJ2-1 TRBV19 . ATKWAREYNEQF
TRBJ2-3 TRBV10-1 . ASSESTSPTDTQY
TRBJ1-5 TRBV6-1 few ASSEVGGSHQPQH
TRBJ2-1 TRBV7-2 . ASSLVSLAGGSSYNEQF
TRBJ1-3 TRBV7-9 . ASSLSSGSSGNTIY
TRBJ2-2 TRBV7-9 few ASSLIPDTGELF
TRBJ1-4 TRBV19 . ASSRQASNEKLF
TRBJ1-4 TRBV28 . ASSLGGTQNEKLF
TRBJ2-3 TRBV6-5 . ASGPEGVSADTQY
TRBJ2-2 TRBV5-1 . ASSFVAINTGELF
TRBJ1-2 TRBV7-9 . ASSQPRGGYT
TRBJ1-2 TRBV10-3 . AISGVGEGARGYT
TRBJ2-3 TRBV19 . ASRTTDGHPSTDTQY
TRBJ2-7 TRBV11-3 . ASSLTLAGLAGGQY
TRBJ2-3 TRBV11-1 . ASSRDRETDTQY
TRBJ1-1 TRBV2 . ASSLQVNTEAF
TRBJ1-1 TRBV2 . ASSRMTGGGAEAF
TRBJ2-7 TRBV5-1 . ASSALRYSVGEQY
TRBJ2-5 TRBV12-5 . ASGLALGGGLKETQY
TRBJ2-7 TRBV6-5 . ASSYSSTSGGYEQY
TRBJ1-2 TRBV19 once ASSISVVPNYGYT
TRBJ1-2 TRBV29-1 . SVERTGNYGYT
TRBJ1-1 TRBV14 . ASSQVAGRTEAF
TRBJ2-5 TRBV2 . ASRGLEGETQY
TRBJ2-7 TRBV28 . ASNADYYEQY
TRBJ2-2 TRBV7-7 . ASSIDSGRMNTGELF
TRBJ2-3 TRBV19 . ASRDRTPSTDTQY
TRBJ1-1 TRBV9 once ASSVGAHGTGVTEAF
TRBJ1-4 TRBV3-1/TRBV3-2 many ASSEYRNTNEKLF
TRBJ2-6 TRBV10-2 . ASRRSGANVLT
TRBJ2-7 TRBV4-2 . ASSQDRLASEQY
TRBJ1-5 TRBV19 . ASQGGGNQPQH
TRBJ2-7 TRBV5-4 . ATQGASYEQY
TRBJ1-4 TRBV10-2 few ASSESTRVANEKLF
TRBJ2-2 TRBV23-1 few ASSQGDRAPSGTGELF
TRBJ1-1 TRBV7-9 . ASSGTPGQGARTEAF
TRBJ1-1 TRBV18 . ASSTTANTEAF
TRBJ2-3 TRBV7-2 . ASSLAGASTDMQY
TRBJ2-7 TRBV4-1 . ASSQDLPGLSSYEQY
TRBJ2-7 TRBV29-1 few SVGVAGGYEQY
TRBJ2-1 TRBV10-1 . ASSDRLAGGNEQF
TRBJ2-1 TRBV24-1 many ATSDSITGFNEQF
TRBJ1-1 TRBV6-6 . ASSYLTGVAEAF
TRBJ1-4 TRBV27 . ASKLSGTVYEKLF
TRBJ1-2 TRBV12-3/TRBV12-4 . ASSLAQGWGYT
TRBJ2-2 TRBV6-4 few ASGGADTGELF
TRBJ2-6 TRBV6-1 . ASSVRSGETGANVLT
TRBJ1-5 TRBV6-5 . ASSPSQATNQPQH